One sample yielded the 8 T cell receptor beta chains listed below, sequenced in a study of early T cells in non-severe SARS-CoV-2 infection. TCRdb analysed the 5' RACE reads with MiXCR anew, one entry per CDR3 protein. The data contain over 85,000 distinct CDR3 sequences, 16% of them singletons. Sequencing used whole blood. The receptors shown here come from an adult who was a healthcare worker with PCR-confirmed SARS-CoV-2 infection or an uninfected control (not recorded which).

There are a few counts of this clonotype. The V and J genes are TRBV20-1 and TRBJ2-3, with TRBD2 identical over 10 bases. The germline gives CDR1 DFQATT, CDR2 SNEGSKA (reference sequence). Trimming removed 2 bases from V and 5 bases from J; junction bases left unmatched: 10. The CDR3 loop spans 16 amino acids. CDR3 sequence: CSARLPTSGWKDTQYF. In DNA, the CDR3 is TGCAGTGCTAGATTACCGACTAGCGGGTGGAAAGATACGCAGTATTTT.

CDR3 amino acids: CASSLARGMTPYGYTF. CDR3 nucleotide sequence: TGTGCCAGCAGTTTGGCCAGGGGGATGACCCCCTATGGCTACACCTTC. The chain couples TRBV27 to TRBJ1-2; 7 bases are a match to TRBD1. Germline-derived CDR1 and CDR2 are MNHEY and SMNVEV (reference sequence). The CDR3 length is 16 residues. After removal of 3 bases from V and 4 bases from J, the junction contained 11 bases not matched to a gene.

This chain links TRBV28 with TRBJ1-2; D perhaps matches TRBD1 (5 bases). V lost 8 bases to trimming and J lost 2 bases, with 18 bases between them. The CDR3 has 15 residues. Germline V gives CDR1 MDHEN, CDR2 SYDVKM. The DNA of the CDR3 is TGTGCCAGCCAACCCTCCGGGACGGTAAACTATGGCTACACCTTC. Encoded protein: CASQPSGTVNYGYTF.

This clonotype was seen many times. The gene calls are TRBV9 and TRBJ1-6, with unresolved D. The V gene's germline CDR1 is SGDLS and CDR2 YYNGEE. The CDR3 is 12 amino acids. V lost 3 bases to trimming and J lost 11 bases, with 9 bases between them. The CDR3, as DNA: TGTGCCAGCAGCGGAAGTAGTCCACCCCTCCACTTT. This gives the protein CASSGSSPPLHF.

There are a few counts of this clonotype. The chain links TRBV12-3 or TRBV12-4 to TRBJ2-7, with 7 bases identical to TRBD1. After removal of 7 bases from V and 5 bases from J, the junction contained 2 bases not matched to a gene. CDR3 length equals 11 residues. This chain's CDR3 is CASTDRDEQYF. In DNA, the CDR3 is TGTGCCAGCACCGACAGGGACGAGCAGTACTTC.

The CDR3: CASSPRDSRETQYF. Written as DNA, the CDR3 is TGTGCCAGCAGCCCTCGGGACAGTCGAGAGACCCAGTACTTC. This chain uses TRBV11-2 with TRBJ2-5, with 7 bases fitting TRBD1. CDR1 is SGHAT and CDR2 is FQNNGV in the germline V gene. The CDR3 extends over 14 amino acids. The V segment lost 5 bases and the J segment 4 bases; nucleotides outside the gene matches: 7.

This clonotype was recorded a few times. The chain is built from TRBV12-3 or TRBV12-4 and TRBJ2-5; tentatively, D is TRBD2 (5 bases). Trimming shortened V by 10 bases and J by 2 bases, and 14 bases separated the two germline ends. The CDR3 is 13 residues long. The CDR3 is CATRPGSQETQYF. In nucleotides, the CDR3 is TGTGCCACCCGCCCGGGGTCACAAGAGACCCAGTACTTC.

The CDR3 bases are TGTGCCAGCAGCTTAATCACAGATACGCAGTATTTT. Translating it yields CASSLITDTQYF. The chain carries TRBV7-9 and TRBJ2-3, with unresolved D. The CDR3 is made up of 12 amino acids. Deletions cut 2 bases from V and 2 bases from J, with 2 bases between. Germline-derived CDR1 and CDR2 are SEHNR and FQNEAQ (reference sequence).